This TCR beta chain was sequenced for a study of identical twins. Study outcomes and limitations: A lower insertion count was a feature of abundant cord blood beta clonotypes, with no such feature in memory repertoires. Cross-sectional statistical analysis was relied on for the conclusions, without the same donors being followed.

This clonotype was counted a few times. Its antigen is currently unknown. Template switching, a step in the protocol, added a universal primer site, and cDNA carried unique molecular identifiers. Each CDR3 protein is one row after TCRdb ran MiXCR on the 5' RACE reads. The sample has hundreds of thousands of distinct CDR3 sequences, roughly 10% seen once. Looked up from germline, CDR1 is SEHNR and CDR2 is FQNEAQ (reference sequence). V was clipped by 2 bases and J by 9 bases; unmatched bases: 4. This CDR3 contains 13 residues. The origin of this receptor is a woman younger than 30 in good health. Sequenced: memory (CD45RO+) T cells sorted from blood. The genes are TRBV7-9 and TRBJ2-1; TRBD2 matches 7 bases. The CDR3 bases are TGTGCCAGCAGCTTACAGGGCGGGGGTGAGCAGTTCTTC. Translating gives CASSLQGGGEQFF.